This T cell receptor beta chain was found in a study of blood T cell repertoires in COVID-19. At the level of the study: The samples span acute and convalescent COVID-19 from the United States, Italy and Spain. T cells, B-cell-depleted T cells, or PBMCs provided the cDNA or gDNA that served as material.

Per the original data handling: Amplified reference gene primers provided the basis for estimating nucleated cell counts. Using immunoSEQ multiplex PCR, the repertoire was profiled, and TCRdb retains in-frame clones only, with some absent. V, J and clone size are those of that table, while D and trimming were read from the DNA. The sample holds around 480,000 clones, around 88% seen once. V lost 3 bases and J lost 0; bases outside the gene matches: 3. Germline values: CDR1 SGHDT, CDR2 YYEEEE. The CDR3 covers 15 residues. Seattle's enrolled individuals joined amid active infection and were then monitored longitudinally.

Sequences were obtained from peripheral blood. The J gene is TRBJ2-5, the V gene TRBV5-6; 9 positions match TRBD1. The TCR sequence derives from a woman between 45 and 65 years old with COVID-19, enrolled during active disease. The CDR3 nucleotides read TGTGCCAGCAGCTGGGGGACAGGGTACCAAGAGACCCAGTACTTC. It translates to CASSWGTGYQETQYF.